The sequence of this TCR beta chain was determined in a study of response to subunit inactivated influenza vaccine. In its sample, this clonotype was seen a few times. As yet, its antigen is unknown. TCRdb re-derived calls from the RT-PCR reads in MiXCR, one entry per CDR3 protein. The sample yields about half a million distinct CDR3 sequences, around 9.9% seen once. Findings and caveats of the study: The authors proposed limited new T cell recruitment per seasonal influenza vaccination.

The origin of this receptor is a man aged 50 to 59 who received an inactivated influenza vaccine. Sequences were derived from PBMCs from blood, sampled 35 to 45 days after vaccination.

The CDR3 sequence is CASSPPGVTEAFF. The CDR3 DNA follows: TGTGCCAGCTCACCACCGGGGGTAACTGAAGCTTTCTTT. V usage is TRBV18 and J usage is TRBJ1-1, with D possibly TRBD1 on 5 matching bases. The CDR3 sequence is 13 residues long. Germline V gene data show CDR1 as KGHSH and CDR2 as LQKENI. Between the trimmed V and J ends, which lost 0 bases and 5 bases, there was a span of 7 bases.